Listed here are 17 T cell receptor beta chains from one sample, sequenced in a study of T cell clonality in common variable immunodeficiency. Profiled with immunoSEQ multiplex PCR; TCRdb holds only in-frame clones, not every one. The sample contains 80,000 or so clones, none of them singletons. What was sequenced was peripheral blood mononuclear cells. These receptors were obtained from a person aged 18 to 75 in good health.

This clone was recorded many times. The CDR3 end falls 3 residues outside the read, so it is completed with the germline J gene. The rearrangement joins TRBV7-9 to TRBJ1-5, with no clear D. The CDR3 runs 13 residues. CDR1 is SEHNR, CDR2 FQNEAQ, per germline (reference sequence). Trimming removed 4 bases at V and 4 bases at J, with 8 bases between. The part of the CDR3 DNA that was read is TGTGCCAGCAGCTCGATCCAGAATCAGCCC. Protein sequence: CASSSIQNQP. The whole CDR3 is CASSSIQNQPQHF.

This clone was counted ten times or more. The CDR3 is cut off 3 residues early in the read; its end comes from the germline J gene. V and J are TRBV20-1 and TRBJ2-3; TRBD1 aligns across 11 bases. Germline values: CDR1 DFQATT, CDR2 SNEGSKA (reference sequence). This CDR3 region has 16 residues. V was pared by 4 bases and J by 5 bases, with 11 bases of the junction left unmatched. The sequenced CDR3 bases are TGCAGTGCTAATTCAGGGACAGGGGGTTGGATAGATACG. Its translation: CSANSGTGGWIDT. The full CDR3 sequence reads CSANSGTGGWIDTQYF.

This clone was picked up many times. The observed sequence ends 3 residues before the CDR3 terminus, with the missing tail filled in from the germline J gene. The chain has TRBV20-1 and TRBJ2-7, with a possible D match to TRBD1 (5 bases). Trimming shortened V by 0 bases and J by 2 bases, and 14 bases separated the two germline ends. The CDR3 length is 15 residues. CDR1 is DFQATT and CDR2 is SNEGSKA in the germline V gene (reference sequence). The CDR3 bases that were read are TGCAGTGCTAGAGATCTAAGGGGCGCGGCCTACGAG. It codes for CSARDLRGAAYE. The complete CDR3 protein is CSARDLRGAAYEQYF.

This clone was seen repeatedly, ten times or more. The read ends 3 residues early relative to the CDR3; the germline J gene fills the gap. The chain has TRBV7-6 and TRBJ2-1; possibly TRBD1 for D (6 bases). V shed 4 bases and J shed 1 base, with 17 bases lying between them. This CDR3 spans 17 amino acids. Per germline, CDR1 SGHVS and CDR2 FNYEAQ. The DNA read from the CDR3 is TGTGCCAGCAGCTCTTACCCACAGGGTCGGTCCTACAATGAG. It is translated as CASSSYPQGRSYNE. The whole CDR3 reads CASSSYPQGRSYNEQFF. Based on the CDR3 plus reference TRBV7-6 and TRBJ2-1, the full variable domain is GAGVSQSPRYKVTKRGQDVALRCDPISGHVSLYWYRQALGQGPEFLTYFNYEAQQDKSGLPNDRFSAERPEGSISTLTIQRTEQRDSAMYRCASSSYPQGRSYNEQFFGPGTRLTVL.

This clone showed up many times. The read ends 3 residues before the CDR3 terminus; that terminus is restored from the germline J gene. This sample includes further DNA sequences coding for the same CDR3. The chain has TRBV20-1 and TRBJ1-6; 9 positions match TRBD1. Germline V gene data show CDR1 as DFQATT and CDR2 as SNEGSKA (reference sequence). V was pared by 1 base and J by 8 bases, with 0 bases of the junction left unmatched. CDR3 length: 13 residues. The CDR3 region is CSARGTGDSPLHF. CDR3 bases read: TGCAGTGCTAGAGGGACAGGGGATTCACCC.

This clone was recorded many times. The read terminates 3 residues before the CDR3 end, so the remaining end is supplied by the germline J gene. The chain recombines TRBV20-1 with TRBJ2-2; D perhaps matches TRBD2 (5 bases). Germline CDR1 reads DFQATT; CDR2 reads SNEGSKA (reference sequence). V was pared by 8 bases and J by 3 bases, with 19 bases between. The CDR3 is made up of 15 amino acids. Incomplete CDR3 DNA: TGCAGTCCCCTGGAGAGGCTAGCAGACACCGGGGAG. It translates to CSPLERLADTGE. The full CDR3 sequence reads CSPLERLADTGELFF.

Many counts were recorded for this clone. Read coverage stops 3 residues before the CDR3 terminus; the germline J gene supplies the remainder. This chain uses TRBV29-1 with TRBJ2-7, with D tentatively TRBD1 (6 bases). Germline V gene data show CDR1 as SQVTM and CDR2 as ANQGSEA. The CDR3 length is 13 residues. V shed 1 base and J shed 3 bases, with 10 bases lying between them. The CDR3 bases that were read are TGCAGCGTTGAAGGGCCAGGGGTCTACGAG. Translating it yields CSVEGPGVYE. The whole CDR3 protein reads CSVEGPGVYEQYF.

There are many counts of this clone. The read ends 3 residues early relative to the CDR3; the germline J gene fills the gap. This chain uses TRBV6-2 or TRBV6-3 with TRBJ2-3; TRBD2 matches 9 bases. V lost 2 bases to trimming and J lost 2 bases; unmatched junction nucleotides: 5. This CDR3 is built from 16 residues. Germline CDR1 MNHEY, CDR2 SVGEGT. The CDR3 loop is CASSYVPSGITDTQYF. The CDR3 bases that were read are TGTGCCAGCAGTTACGTCCCTAGCGGGATCACAGATACG.

This clone was recorded at least ten times. The read falls 3 residues short of the CDR3 end, and the missing part is taken from the germline J gene. The chain joins TRBV2 to TRBJ2-7, with 7 bases identical to TRBD1. Germline lookup yields CDR1 SNHLY and CDR2 FYNNEI. The CDR3 runs 13 residues. V was pared by 6 bases and J by 5 bases, with 7 bases of the junction left unmatched. The DNA read from the CDR3 is TGTGCCAGCAGACAGGGGTTTAGCAACGAG. The encoded protein is CASRQGFSNE. The CDR3 in full is CASRQGFSNEQYF. The full variable domain, rest sourced from reference TRBV2 and TRBJ2-7, is EPEVTQTPSHQVTQMGQEVILRCVPISNHLYFYWYRQILGQKVEFLVSFYNNEISEKSEIFDDQFSVERPDGSNFTLKIRSTKLEDSAMYFCASRQGFSNEQYFGPGTRLTVT.

Details on this clone: The read falls 3 residues short of the CDR3 end, and the missing part is taken from the germline J gene. The genes are TRBV11-2 and TRBJ2-2; D gene unclear. The germline V gene encodes CDR1 SGHAT and CDR2 FQNNGV. The V gene lost 6 bases and the J gene lost 4 bases, with 6 bases spanning the gap. This CDR3 has 12 amino acids. CDR3 amino acids: CASSSLTGELFF. The sequenced CDR3 bases are TGTGCCAGCAGTAGTCTCACCGGGGAG. The full variable domain, completed using reference TRBV11-2 and TRBJ2-2, is EAGVAQSPRYKIIEKRQSVAFWCNPISGHATLYWYQQILGQGPKLLIQFQNNGVVDDSQLPKDRFSAERLKGVDSTLKIQPAKLEDSAVYLCASSSLTGELFFGEGSRLTVL.

This clone was recorded at least ten times. The DNA ends 3 residues before the CDR3 does, and the rest of the CDR3 is filled in from the germline J gene. The genes are TRBV20-1 and TRBJ2-7, with TRBD2 as a possible D gene (5 bases). The CDR3 contains 12 residues. Germline V gene lookup returns CDR1 DFQATT and CDR2 SNEGSKA (reference sequence). CDR3 DNA (partial): TGCAGCCCCGCGGGCAGGCTCTACGAG. It specifies CSPAGRLYE. The whole CDR3 is CSPAGRLYEQYF.

This clone was observed at least ten times. The read ends 3 residues before the CDR3 terminus; that terminus is restored from the germline J gene. This chain uses TRBV7-2 with TRBJ2-1; TRBD2 aligns across 8 bases. V was clipped by 3 bases and J by 2 bases; unmatched bases: 3. CDR1 and CDR2 (germline): SGHTA, FQGNSA. CDR3 length: 15 residues. CDR3 amino acids: CASSLAGLAYNEQFF. The DNA read from the CDR3 is TGTGCCAGCAGCTTGGCGGGACTAGCCTACAATGAG.

This clone was counted ten times or more. The CDR3 spells CASSPDRDYEQYF. The part of the CDR3 DNA that was read is TGTGCCAGCAGCCCAGACAGGGACTACGAG. This chain connects TRBV5-6 to TRBJ2-7, with 7 bases that match TRBD1. From the germline J gene comes the end of the CDR3, since the read stops 3 residues before it. The germline V gene has CDR1 SGHDT and CDR2 YYEEEE. This CDR3 spans 13 amino acids. J gave up 3 bases and V 4 bases, and 4 bases lay outside the gene matches.

This clone was detected many times. The missing CDR3 end, 3 residues past where the read stops, is filled in from the germline J gene. The chain combines TRBV6-2 or TRBV6-3 with TRBJ2-3; 11 nucleotides line up with TRBD2. Trimming cost V 7 bases and J 1 base; bases outside gene matches: 1. This CDR3 contains 14 residues. CDR1 and CDR2 (germline): MNHEY, SVGEGT. Incomplete CDR3 DNA: TGTGCCAGCAAGGGACTAGCGGGCACAGATACG. Protein sequence: CASKGLAGTDT. The whole CDR3 sequence reads CASKGLAGTDTQYF.

This clone was observed many times. The sequenced part of the CDR3 DNA is TGTGCCAGTAACCCGACAGGGTCGGGTGGC. It translates to CASNPTGSGG. The entire CDR3 protein is CASNPTGSGGYTF. J is TRBJ1-2 and V is TRBV19; 7 bases line up with TRBD1. With the read ending 3 residues before the CDR3 end, the germline J gene is used to fill in that end. Germline loops: CDR1 LNHDA, CDR2 SQIVND (reference sequence). The CDR3 extends over 13 amino acids. Losses at the gene ends were 7 bases for V and 7 bases for J; bases not matched to a gene: 9.

This clone was counted many times. The CDR3: CASSLGGQDYGYTF. The sequenced CDR3 bases are TGTGCCAGCAGCTTAGGGGGACAGGACTATGGC. This chain links TRBV7-8 with TRBJ1-2; TRBD1 agrees at 8 bases. Read coverage stops 3 residues before the CDR3 terminus; the germline J gene supplies the remainder. V shed 1 base and J 3 bases; nucleotides not matched to a gene: 1. This CDR3 comprises 14 residues. Germline CDR1 reads SGHVS; CDR2 reads FQNEAQ.

There are many counts of this clone. Coverage ceases 3 residues before the CDR3 finishes, and the germline J gene fills in the end. This chain links TRBV7-9 with TRBJ1-1; tentatively, D is TRBD1 (6 bases). There are 15 residues in the CDR3. Germline values: CDR1 SEHNR, CDR2 FQNEAQ (reference sequence). CDR3 DNA, as far as it was read: TGTGCCAGCAGCTTCTGGGACCGGCTACAGGGTTCA. This translates into CASSFWDRLQGS. The whole CDR3 protein is CASSFWDRLQGSAFF.